The T cell receptor beta chain under discussion was sequenced for a study of vaccination and CD4 T cells after COVID-19 (dated 2022 in TCRdb). For the study in its entirety: Every convalescent patient had a positive nasal swab PCR test for SARS-CoV-2, with mild disease in several patients and severe disease in one. The convalescent cohort comprised six males and four females, including two Hispanic individuals, seven Caucasians, two Asians and one multiracial person. Two doses of either the Pfizer-BioNTech BNT162b2 vaccine (n=8) or the Moderna mRNA-1273 vaccine (n=2) were administered to participants. Post-COVID blood samples were collected from convalescent patients a median of approximately 100 days after diagnosis, with a range of roughly 30 to 161 days. Post-vaccine blood samples were taken a median of around 70 days after the second vaccine dose, with a range of about 12 to 250 days. The spike-specific CD4+ TCR repertoire was compared before and after mRNA vaccination in over 9 COVID-19 convalescent patients and a few infection-naive healthy vaccine recipients. General study outcomes and caveats: Although the median number of SARS-CoV-2-reactive clonotypes went up from around 20 after infection to some 37 after vaccination, the increase was not significant. Only a relatively small number of convalescent patients were included in the study, and early timepoints following natural infection were not analyzed. Among convalescent patients, a median roughly 84% of the SARS-CoV-2-reactive clones seen after vaccination appeared only after vaccination, which suggests priming specific to the vaccine. Of the vaccine-specific clones found in convalescent patients, nearly all (304 of 307) were mono-reactive for SARS-CoV-2 spike instead of being cross-reactive with common cold coronaviruses.

The library was built by means of PCR. The sequencer was an Illumina iSeq 100. In the original analysis: Non-productive sequences were removed, and CDR3s not starting with C, not ending with F or W, or shorter than 7 amino acids were discarded. CDR3 homology was assessed with Levenshtein distances (stringdist) and unrooted phylogenetic trees (ape) in R version 3.6.1. Starting from the raw public reads, TCRdb applied fastp trimming at Q25, assembled clones with MiXCR and retained in-frame beta chains. Records with the same CDR3 protein are collapsed into one entry carrying the most frequent genes and DNA. The V and J calls, along with clone size, are taken from TCRdb and not from the paper's own processing. The sample records some 18,000 distinct CDR3 sequences, 55% to 80% of which are singletons. Around 1.1% of the sample lies in the top ten. The convalescent patients' positive SARS-CoV-2 PCR tests fell between March and December 2020, which was before the Alpha, Beta and Delta variants emerged in the United States. Ficoll-Paque Plus gradient centrifugation was used to isolate PBMCs from whole blood, and the isolated PBMCs were then either used fresh or cryopreserved at -140C.

The CDR3, from cysteine to phenylalanine, totals 14 residues. Left in the record is the CDR3 DNA by itself, 42 bases read in frame from the first base. V was cut back by 2 bases and J by 5 bases, leaving a gap of 10 bases between them. According to the germline V gene (reference sequence), CDR1 reads MNHEY and CDR2 reads SMNVEV. For this clonotype: The antigen it recognizes is unknown. One base away there is no much larger clone; base qualities are not given.

Here the sequenced sample was CD4+ T cells from blood, taken after SARS-CoV-2 vaccination. This clonotype was sampled from a human donor who had recovered from COVID-19. The chain links TRBV27 with TRBJ1-5; no D gene is confidently identified. CDR3 reads: CASSLQRADQPQHF. The sequenced DNA is TGTGCCAGCAGTTTACAAAGGGCCGATCAGCCCCAGCATTTT.